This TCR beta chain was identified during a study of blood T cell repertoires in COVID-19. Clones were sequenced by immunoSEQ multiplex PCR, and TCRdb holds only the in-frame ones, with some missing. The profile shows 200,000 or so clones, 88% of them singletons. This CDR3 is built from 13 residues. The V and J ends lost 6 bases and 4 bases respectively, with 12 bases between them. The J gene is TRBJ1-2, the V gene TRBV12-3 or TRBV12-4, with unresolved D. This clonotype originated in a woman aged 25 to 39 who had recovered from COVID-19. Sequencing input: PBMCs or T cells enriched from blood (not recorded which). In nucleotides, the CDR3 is TGTGCCAGCAGCCTGCCAGGTACCTATGGCTACACCTTC. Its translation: CASSLPGTYGYTF.